This T cell receptor (beta chain) was identified during a study of identical twins. For this clonotype: What it recognizes is unknown.

Between the trimmed V and J ends, which lost 6 bases and 12 bases, there was a span of 11 bases. The CDR3 has 11 amino acids. Regarding the study as a whole: Conclusions relied on cross-sectional statistical analysis, not following the same donors. Twins shared beta out-of-frame sequences in excess, but this excess was weaker. Cord blood beta clonotypes present at high abundance carried fewer insertions; no such pattern appeared in memory repertoires.

A universal primer site was incorporated via template switching, and the cDNA contained unique molecular identifiers. TCRdb called the 5' RACE reads again in MiXCR, with one record for every CDR3 protein. This sample has hundreds of thousands of distinct CDR3 sequences, with around 20% found just once. A further study also used this sample, focusing on T cells expressing NK-cell markers.

This rearrangement joins TRBV12-3 or TRBV12-4 to TRBJ1-4, with TRBD1 as a possible D gene (5 bases). The sequence was obtained from a woman aged 18-29 years in good health. Source material: PBMCs. Written as DNA, the CDR3 is TGTGCCAGCAGAGACAGTCGTGAACTGTTTTTT. Residues: CASRDSRELFF.